These 11 T cell receptor beta chains share one sample of origin, sequenced in a study of blood T cell repertoires in COVID-19. Profiled with immunoSEQ multiplex PCR; TCRdb holds only in-frame clones, not every one. The sample has approximately 97,000 clones; 87% are singletons. Material: peripheral blood. These receptors were taken from a man in his forties or fifties with active COVID-19.

This rearrangement joins TRBV6-1 to TRBJ1-2; TRBD1 might be the D (5 bases). Trimming took 3 bases from V and 2 from J, leaving 7 bases between them. The CDR3 runs to 13 residues. Germline V gene data show CDR1 as MNHNS and CDR2 as SASEGT. The DNA of the CDR3 is TGTGCCAGCAGTGAGTCAGGGAACTATGGCTACACCTTC. Protein: CASSESGNYGYTF.

The genes are TRBV11-2 and TRBJ1-1; D gene ambiguous. Trimming took 1 base from V and 6 from J, leaving 3 bases between them. The CDR3 loop spans 11 amino acids. The germline V gene has CDR1 SGHAT and CDR2 FQNNGV. CDR3 region: CASSLGPEAFF. CDR3 DNA sequence: TGTGCCAGCAGCTTAGGGCCTGAAGCTTTCTTT.

The rearrangement links TRBV7-2 to TRBJ1-1, with D hard to call. Germline V gene sequence: CDR1 SGHTA, CDR2 FQGNSA. V was trimmed by 4 bases and J by 5 bases, leaving 14 bases between them. The CDR3 spans 14 residues. CDR3 in DNA: TGTGCCAGCAGCTACGCCGGGGTATGGACTGAAGCTTTCTTT. Translated, it gives CASSYAGVWTEAFF. The full variable domain, rest sourced from reference TRBV7-2 and TRBJ1-1, is GAGVSQSPSNKVTEKGKDVELRCDPISGHTALYWYRQSLGQGLEFLIYFQGNSAPDKSGLPSDRFSAERTGGSVSTLTIQRTQQEDSAVYLCASSYAGVWTEAFFGQGTRLTVV.

V and J are TRBV19 and TRBJ1-5; tentatively, D is TRBD1 (5 bases). The CDR3 totals 15 residues. The germline CDR1 and CDR2 sequences are LNHDA and SQIVND (reference sequence). With 1 base removed from V and 6 bases from J, the gap between germline ends came to 13 bases. The DNA of the CDR3 is TGTGCCAGTAGTATAGTGTGGGGGGGGTCTCAGCCCCAGCATTTT. Protein product: CASSIVWGGSQPQHF.

This chain joins TRBV10-3 and TRBJ2-1; 11 bases fit TRBD2. This CDR3 comprises 16 residues. The germline gives CDR1 ENHRY, CDR2 SYGVKD. V dropped 2 bases and J dropped 8; count of bases not matched to a gene: 8. The CDR3 sequence is CAISELVGSGGDEQFF. CDR3 DNA: TGTGCCATCAGTGAGCTGGTTGGTAGCGGGGGGGATGAGCAGTTCTTC.

This clone was observed once. The CDR3 sequence: CASSHPRGGQGNWYEQYF. The CDR3 DNA follows: TGCGCCAGCAGCCATCCCCGAGGAGGACAGGGCAACTGGTACGAGCAGTACTTC. The J gene is TRBJ2-7, the V gene TRBV4-1; TRBD1 matches at 8 bases. The CDR3 loop spans 18 amino acids. The ends lost 3 bases at V and 4 bases at J; junction bases unmatched: 17. From germline, CDR1 is MGHRA and CDR2 YSYEKL.

J is TRBJ2-7 and V is TRBV11-2; TRBD1 matches at 7 bases. Per the germline V gene, CDR1 is SGHAT and CDR2 is FQNNGV. Germline trimming cut 2 bases from V and 2 bases from J; bases unmatched to any gene: 12. The CDR3 runs to 17 residues. The CDR3 nucleotides are TGTGCCAGCAGCTTAACGACAGGGCTGGGCAGGGCCTACGAGCAGTACTTC. Translating it yields CASSLTTGLGRAYEQYF.

This clone was found once. The rearrangement joins TRBV4-1 to TRBJ2-1; 8 nucleotides match TRBD2. CDR3 size: 17 residues. V shed 0 bases, J shed 9 bases, and the junction held 13 bases outside the gene matches. The germline CDR1 and CDR2 sequences are MGHRA and YSYEKL. Here the CDR3 DNA reads TGCGCCAGCAGCCAAGAGGGAGGCGCGGGAGGAGGTTCTGAGCAGTTCTTC. This codes for CASSQEGGAGGGSEQFF.

The V and J genes are TRBV18 and TRBJ1-2; D may be TRBD1 (5 bases). The CDR3 loop spans 14 amino acids. Germline lookup yields CDR1 KGHSH and CDR2 LQKENI. Trimming took 2 bases from V and 4 from J, leaving 11 bases between them. CDR3 amino acids: CASSPSREGYGYTF. The DNA for the CDR3 is TGTGCCAGCTCACCAAGCAGGGAGGGCTATGGCTACACCTTC.

The V call is TRBV5-6, the J call TRBJ2-7; D is ambiguous. Deletions cut 0 bases from V and 4 bases from J, with 5 bases between. CDR3 size: 12 residues. CDR1 is SGHDT, CDR2 YYEEEE, per germline. DNA for the CDR3: TGTGCCAGCAGCTTGGGACAATACGAGCAGTACTTC. Translation: CASSLGQYEQYF.

The chain uses TRBV9 and TRBJ2-1, with D maybe TRBD2 (7 bases). CDR1 and CDR2 (germline): SGDLS, YYNGEE. This CDR3 spans 18 amino acids. Trimming shortened V by 1 base and J by 0 bases, and 17 bases separated the two germline ends. The CDR3: CASSVIAGALSSYNEQFF. Written as DNA, the CDR3 is TGTGCCAGCAGCGTAATCGCGGGGGCTTTGAGCTCCTACAATGAGCAGTTCTTC.